This T cell receptor beta chain stems from a study of blood T cells in healthy people across ages. Across the whole study: Per two T cells, about one barcoded beta molecule was captured through template switching. The study's findings and limits: A roughly linear fall in TCR beta diversity per million T cells was seen with increasing age. Diversity figures based on one million T cells were deemed too low.

PCR was performed a second time for about 6 to 12 cycles using a sample-barcoded 5' primer and a J-beta primer mix. TCRdb reprocessed the 5' RACE reads via MiXCR and lists one record per CDR3 protein. Counted here are about 1.8 million distinct CDR3 sequences, around 50% occurring once; the ten biggest clones make up roughly 2.1%. This clonotype appeared many times. Its matching antigen is unknown. One end of the junction varies from germline; a read error may be responsible. CDR1 is LGHNA, CDR2 YSLEER, per germline. This CDR3 comprises 16 residues. Sequenced: blood. The sequence was obtained from a woman in her 40s in good health. This chain links TRBV4-3 with TRBJ2-1; 11 nucleotides align to TRBD2. The CDR3 is CASSQESSGGYNEQFF. In DNA form, the CDR3 reads TGTGCCAGCAGCCAAGAATCTAGCGGGGGGTACAATGAGCAGTTCTTC.